What follows are 24 T cell receptor beta chains derived from one specimen sequenced in a study of early T cells in non-severe SARS-CoV-2 infection. TCRdb reprocessed the 5' RACE reads with MiXCR, giving one entry per CDR3 protein. The table includes 35,000 to 45,000 distinct CDR3 sequences, approximately 9.1% detected once. Sequencing was carried out using whole blood. The receptor source for this set is an adult who was a healthcare worker with PCR-confirmed SARS-CoV-2 infection or an uninfected control (not recorded which).

This clonotype was seen a handful of times. CDR3 sequence (DNA): TGTGCCAGCAGCGGGGGGGAGACCCAGTACTTC. This codes for CASSGGETQYF. The chain links TRBV11-2 to TRBJ2-5, with D possibly TRBD2 on 6 matching bases. The ends were cut back, 5 bases at V and 5 bases at J, with 6 bases in the middle. CDR3 length: 11 amino acids. Germline V gives CDR1 SGHAT, CDR2 FQNNGV.

This clonotype appeared a few times. The chain has TRBV4-3 and TRBJ1-4; 7 nucleotides agree with TRBD1. Germline CDR1 LGHNA, CDR2 YSLEER. The CDR3 runs 14 residues. The V and J ends lost 6 bases and 7 bases, in that order; junction bases with no gene match: 8. This CDR3 is CASSGGGGFEKLFF. The CDR3 bases are TGCGCCAGCAGTGGAGGGGGCGGTTTTGAAAAACTGTTTTTT.

This clonotype was counted many times. The rearrangement joins TRBV3-1 to TRBJ1-4; 8 bases are shared with TRBD1. CDR1 and CDR2 from the germline V gene are LGHDT and YNNKEL (reference sequence). Trimming at V came to 4 bases and at J to 8 bases, leaving 12 bases not matched to a gene. This CDR3 comprises 16 residues. CDR3 nucleotides: TGTGCCAGCAGCCTAAGCCTGGGACAGGCGCACGAAAAACTGTTTTTT. Amino acid sequence: CASSLSLGQAHEKLFF.

This clonotype has a handful of counts. Relative to the germline gene, one junction end is altered; a read error may explain this. The chain carries TRBV20-1 and TRBJ1-5, with D tentatively TRBD1 (6 bases). Per germline, CDR1 DFQATT and CDR2 SNEGSKA (reference sequence). CDR3 length equals 13 residues. CDR3 sequence reads: CSVRGGAGQPQHF. The CDR3 DNA is TGCAGTGTTAGAGGGGGGGCAGGTCAGCCCCAGCATTTT.

This clonotype was recorded a few times. The genes are TRBV7-2 and TRBJ1-3, with D unresolved. Per the germline V gene, CDR1 is SGHTA and CDR2 is FQGNSA. This CDR3 has 14 residues. The V and J ends lost 5 bases and 1 base respectively, with 9 bases between them. The CDR3 DNA follows: TGTGCCAGCAGCCCTGGTCTGTCTGGAAACACCATATATTTT. Translating gives CASSPGLSGNTIYF.

This clonotype appeared many times. This sequence joins TRBV20-1 and TRBJ1-2; D remains ambiguous. The germline gives CDR1 DFQATT, CDR2 SNEGSKA (reference sequence). CDR3 length: 11 amino acids. V shed 2 bases and J shed 6 bases, with 7 bases lying between them. The CDR3 nucleotides are TGCAGTGCTAGATCGGTGAATGGCTACACCTTC. Residues: CSARSVNGYTF.

This clonotype is judged large (0.1 to 1%). The chain joins TRBV18 to TRBJ2-3; perhaps TRBD2 as D (5 bases). V lost 3 bases and J lost 5, with 12 bases in between. This CDR3 has 14 amino acids. Germline V gene data show CDR1 as KGHSH and CDR2 as LQKENI. CDR3 amino acids: CASSPVLGRDTQYF. CDR3 bases: TGTGCCAGCTCACCCGTACTAGGGAGAGATACGCAGTATTTT.

This clonotype has only a few counts. This sequence may be a read error, since a much larger clone differs from it by one base. The chain has TRBV28 and TRBJ2-3; no definite D call. V was trimmed by 5 bases and J by 2 bases, leaving 2 bases between them. Germline V lookup: CDR1 MDHEN, CDR2 SYDVKM. This CDR3 spans 11 amino acids. CDR3 amino acids: CASSNTDTQYF. CDR3 DNA sequence: TGTGCCAGCAGTAACACAGATACGCAGTATTTT.

This clonotype was found a few times. V gene TRBV7-9 combines with J gene TRBJ2-1; D gene ambiguous. This CDR3 is 11 amino acids long. Germline CDR1 and CDR2: SEHNR and FQNEAQ (reference sequence). V lost 2 bases to trimming and J lost 9 bases, with 5 bases between them. CDR3 bases: TGTGCCAGCAGCTTACAGTTTGAGCAGTTCTTC. It yields the protein CASSLQFEQFF.

This clonotype was detected only a few times. The CDR3 reads CASMDRSSYNEQFF. The CDR3 DNA sequence: TGTGCCAGTATGGACCGAAGCTCCTACAATGAGCAGTTCTTC. The V gene is TRBV19, the J gene TRBJ2-1, with D hard to call. The CDR3 sequence is 14 residues long. V dropped 7 bases and J dropped 0 bases, with 10 bases sitting between them. The V gene's germline CDR1 is LNHDA and CDR2 SQIVND (reference sequence).

In this sample, this clonotype turned up many times. The rearrangement joins TRBV18 to TRBJ2-5; 10 bases align to TRBD2. The germline V gene has CDR1 KGHSH and CDR2 LQKENI. The CDR3 length is 14 residues. Germline trimming cut 3 bases from V and 5 bases from J; bases unmatched to any gene: 3. This chain's CDR3 is CASSPLAGVETQYF. The CDR3 DNA follows: TGTGCCAGCTCACCCCTAGCGGGGGTTGAGACCCAGTACTTC.

This clonotype was seen more than once but under ten times. The chain links TRBV29-1 to TRBJ2-7; D might be TRBD1 or TRBD2, each matching 5 bases. Germline V gives CDR1 SQVTM, CDR2 ANQGSEA. V was cut by 3 bases and J by 2 bases, with 8 bases left in between. The CDR3 extends over 12 amino acids. CDR3 nucleotide sequence: TGCAGCGTTGAGGGGGTCGCCTACGAGCAGTACTTC. Translated: CSVEGVAYEQYF.

This clonotype was seen ten or more times. The chain has TRBV24-1 and TRBJ2-1; no reliable D call. The germline V gene has CDR1 KGHDR and CDR2 SFDVKD. The germline V and J ends were trimmed by 2 bases and 7 bases, with 8 bases remaining between them. The length of the CDR3 is 13 residues. The CDR3 sequence is CATSDSVLNEQFF. In DNA form, the CDR3 reads TGTGCCACCAGTGATTCCGTCCTGAATGAGCAGTTCTTC.

This clonotype showed up many times. This rearrangement joins TRBV29-1 to TRBJ2-1; no reliable D call. CDR3 length: 14 amino acids. The germline V and J ends were trimmed by 4 bases and 2 bases, with 12 bases remaining between them. The germline CDR1 and CDR2 sequences are SQVTM and ANQGSEA. The CDR3 bases are TGCAGCGTTGTCCGCCCCCGGGCCTACAATGAGCAGTTCTTC. Residues: CSVVRPRAYNEQFF.

This clonotype was observed a handful of times. The chain has TRBV4-2 and TRBJ2-7; no definite D call. Trimming removed 0 bases from V and 3 bases from J, with 9 bases in between. The CDR3 runs to 14 residues. Germline loops: CDR1 LGHNA, CDR2 YNFKEQ. The CDR3 sequence: CASSQDRTYYEQYF. CDR3 sequence (DNA): TGTGCCAGCAGCCAAGACAGGACCTACTACGAGCAGTACTTC.

This clonotype was counted many times. J is TRBJ2-3 and V is TRBV5-1; TRBD2 is a possible D gene (5 bases). The CDR3 runs 13 residues. Trimming removed 0 bases at V and 3 bases at J, with 5 bases between. Germline V gives CDR1 SGHRS, CDR2 YFSETQ. The CDR3 DNA is TGCGCCAGCAGCTTGGGGACTACAGATACGCAGTATTTT. Protein sequence: CASSLGTTDTQYF.

This clonotype was detected many times. The chain is built from TRBV21-1 and TRBJ1-5. TRBV21-1 is annotated as a pseudogene. There are 15 residues in the CDR3. The CDR3 protein is CASSKGWISNQPQHF. Written as DNA, the CDR3 is TGTGCCAGCAGCAAAGGATGGATTAGCAATCAGCCCCAGCATTTT.

In its sample, this clonotype was seen many times. The chain employs TRBV29-1 and TRBJ1-2; D is ambiguous. Trimming left V 3 bases short and J 2 bases short, with 4 bases between. This CDR3 region has 11 residues. The germline V gene has CDR1 SQVTM and CDR2 ANQGSEA. CDR3 bases: TGCAGCGTTGATCTCAACTATGGCTACACCTTC. Residues: CSVDLNYGYTF. Variable domain in full (rest from reference TRBV29-1 and TRBJ1-2): SAVISQKPSRDICQRGTSLTIQCQVDSQVTMMFWYRQQPGQSLTLIATANQGSEATYESGFVIDKFPISRPNLTFSTLTVSNMSPEDSSIYLCSVDLNYGYTFGSGTRLTVV.

This clonotype occurred many times. This chain joins TRBV6-1 and TRBJ2-2; unclear D gene. The germline CDR1 and CDR2 sequences are MNHNS and SASEGT. The V end was cut by 6 bases, the J end by 8 bases, with 10 bases between. CDR3 size: 12 residues. CDR3 in DNA: TGTGCCAGCAGCCTTGACGTGGGGGAGCTGTTTTTT. This codes for CASSLDVGELFF.

This clonotype was seen many times. The chain carries TRBV14 and TRBJ1-6; 8 bases map to TRBD1. The CDR3 extends over 16 amino acids. Germline values: CDR1 SGHDN, CDR2 FVKESK. V shed 0 bases, J shed 11 bases, and the junction held 9 bases outside the gene matches. The chain's CDR3 is CASSQDTGDRGAPLHF. CDR3 in DNA: TGTGCCAGCAGCCAAGACACAGGAGACAGGGGTGCACCCCTCCACTTT.

The chain is built from TRBV10-1 and TRBJ2-1, with 7 bases lining up with TRBD2. Germline values: CDR1 WNHNN, CDR2 SYGVQD (reference sequence). Trimming took 5 bases from V and 5 from J; bases not matched to a gene: 9. This CDR3 spans 15 amino acids. The CDR3 DNA is TGCGCCAGCAGTCGTTTCCGGGCGGGGGACAATGAGCAGTTCTTC. Its translation: CASSRFRAGDNEQFF.

This clonotype was recorded at least ten times. The V and J genes are TRBV14 and TRBJ1-1; D ambiguous. Trimming left V 4 bases short and J 3 bases short, with 15 bases between. Germline V gene data show CDR1 as SGHDN and CDR2 as FVKESK. This CDR3 contains 15 residues. DNA for the CDR3: TGTGCCAGCAGCCGACTGAGAAATTTGGACACTGAAGCTTTCTTT. Residues: CASSRLRNLDTEAFF.

This clonotype was counted ten times or more. The chain employs TRBV27 and TRBJ1-1; D might be TRBD1 (5 bases). This CDR3 contains 11 residues. Trimming took 6 bases from V and 3 from J, leaving 5 bases between them. Germline V lookup: CDR1 MNHEY, CDR2 SMNVEV (reference sequence). CDR3 sequence (DNA): TGTGCCAGCAGCAGGGACACTGAAGCTTTCTTT. This codes for CASSRDTEAFF.

This clonotype came up a few times. This chain uses TRBV12-3 or TRBV12-4 with TRBJ2-5; D unresolved. The CDR3 runs 13 residues. The germline V and J ends were trimmed by 6 bases and 7 bases, with 15 bases remaining between them. CDR3 residues: CASSSSAGSTQYF. CDR3 DNA: TGTGCCAGCAGCAGCAGCGCCGGTTCGACCCAGTACTTC.